This T cell receptor beta chain derives from a study of glioma-infiltrating T cells after dendritic cell vaccination (dated by TCRdb to 2015 to 2016). For context, the study as a whole: A cohort of 15 glioblastoma patients from Phase I and II dendritic cell vaccination trials was included, of whom 9 were newly diagnosed and 6 had recurrent disease. Deep sequencing of TCR beta CDR3 regions was used to quantify tumor-infiltrating lymphocyte content and compare tumor and blood repertoires in dendritic cell-vaccinated glioblastoma patients. The vaccine was prepared from monocyte-derived dendritic cells that were cultured for about 7 days with IL-4 and GM-CSF and then pulsed overnight with autologous tumor lysate. Survival after dendritic cell vaccination was correlated with TCR sequencing metrics, such as TIL content and the overlap between tumor and blood repertoires. Patients received three intradermal dendritic cell vaccine injections at biweekly intervals in the arm below the axilla. Between about 2003 and 2013, patients were given autologous tumor lysate-pulsed dendritic cell vaccination. Paper-wide results and their limitations: Longer time to progression and overall survival after dendritic cell vaccination were predicted by higher estimated pretreatment TIL content. The cohort was small and heterogeneous, with few patients having full blood and tumor sets and even fewer initial-recurrent tumor pairs. No direct relationship between TCR clonality and survival was found, suggesting a diverse polyclonal response may matter. The three-group TCR overlap response model was characterized as speculative, and prospective validation of the model was stated to be required.

TCRB CDR3 regions were amplified from 1.5 to 2.5 ug genomic DNA, or all available DNA if less, using the immunoSEQ assay. For multiplex PCR, 60 forward primers for TCR V beta segments and 13 reverse primers for J beta segments were used. Synthetic control templates were spiked into each sample at limiting dilution to estimate reads per starting template. Sequencing produced 87 bp reads on the Illumina HiSeq System. The authors' pipeline ran thus. PCR and sequencing errors were removed by a nearest neighbor algorithm that merged closely related sequences. TCR overlap was defined as the percentage of unique tumor TCR beta sequences that were also found in the peripheral blood of the same patient. As stored in TCRdb, this immuneACCESS dataset retains in-frame rearrangements with V and J assigned. A fraction of the clones does not appear; measured against another copy, unresolved V genes explain less than half of the discrepancy, and the remainder lacks a known reason. Clone size and the V and J calls come from that table; the DNA yielded D and trimming. For this sample the table gives around 97,000 clones, of which roughly 81% were detected only once. The top ten clones comprise over 9.5% of the sample.

The CDR3 runs 13 amino acids, cysteine and phenylalanine included. Only CDR3 DNA remains: 39 bases, in frame from the first base. Based on the germline V gene (reference sequence), the CDR1 and CDR2 sequences are SEHNR and FQNEAQ. V sheds 2 bases and J sheds 1 base, leaving 5 bases between their ends. About this clone: The clone's antigen remains unknown. No base qualities exist here, and no much larger clone lies one base off it.

Patients were selected for having adequate residual fresh-frozen tumor tissue and more than two years of available survival data. An isocitrate dehydrogenase mutation was not carried by any of the glioblastoma patients, although molecular status was otherwise variable. PBMC collection took place before vaccination, two weeks after the third vaccination, and at tumor progression if progression occurred. The Qiagen DNeasy Blood extraction Kit was used for extraction of genomic DNA. The clonotype comes from a human donor with glioblastoma. Rearrangement joined TRBV7-9 to TRBJ1-1, with no D gene named confidently. The specimen was blood, collected before dendritic cell vaccination. The sequenced DNA is TGTGCCAGCAGCTTACCCTCGAACACTGAAGCTTTCTTT. It translates as CASSLPSNTEAFF.